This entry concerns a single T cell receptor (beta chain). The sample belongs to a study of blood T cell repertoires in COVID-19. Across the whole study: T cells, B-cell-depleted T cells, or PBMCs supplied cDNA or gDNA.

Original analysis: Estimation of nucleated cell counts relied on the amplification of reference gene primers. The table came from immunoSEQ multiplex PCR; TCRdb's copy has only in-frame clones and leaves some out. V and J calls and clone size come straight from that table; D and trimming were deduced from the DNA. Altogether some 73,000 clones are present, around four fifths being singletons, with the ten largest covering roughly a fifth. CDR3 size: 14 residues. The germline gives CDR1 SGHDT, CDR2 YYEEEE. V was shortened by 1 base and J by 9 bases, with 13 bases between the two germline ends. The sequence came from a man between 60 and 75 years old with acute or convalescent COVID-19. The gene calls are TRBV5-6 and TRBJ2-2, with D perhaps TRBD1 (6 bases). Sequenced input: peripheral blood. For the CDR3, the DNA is TGTGCCAGCAGCTTGAGACAGGCTCGACGGGAGCTGTTTTTT. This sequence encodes CASSLRQARRELFF.